One and the same sample provided the 2 T cell receptor beta chains below, sequenced in a study of T-cell reconstitution after alpha-beta-depleted transplantation in children. The TCRbeta library was prepared with unique molecular identifiers. TCRdb fed the PCR reads into MiXCR, producing one record per CDR3 protein. This table has some 460,000 distinct CDR3 sequences, around 15% appearing once. The sample consisted of PBMCs, mostly from graft donor cells, taken 360 days after TCRalphabeta/CD19-depleted stem cell transplant. The receptors originated from a boy younger than two who had a stem cell transplant for Wiskott-Aldrich syndrome, so the T cells may come from the graft donor.

J is TRBJ2-7 and V is TRBV4-2, with 12 bases lining up with TRBD2. CDR1 is LGHNA and CDR2 is YNFKEQ in the germline V gene. This CDR3 contains 17 residues. V gave up 4 bases and J gave up 0 bases; unmatched junction bases: 7. CDR3 coding DNA: TGTGCCAGCAGCCTTAAGCGGACTAGCGGGAACTCCTACGAGCAGTACTTC. Translated, it gives CASSLKRTSGNSYEQYF.

This clonotype was counted between two and nine times. A much larger clone is a single base away; this may be a read error. The J gene is TRBJ2-7, the V gene TRBV6-1, with D unclear. The CDR3 length is 10 residues. The germline V and J ends were trimmed by 7 bases and 0 bases, with 1 base remaining between them. The V gene's germline CDR1 is MNHNS and CDR2 SASEGT. CDR3 sequence: CASNSYEQYF. CDR3 sequence (DNA): TGTGCCAGCAACTCCTACGAGCAGTACTTC.